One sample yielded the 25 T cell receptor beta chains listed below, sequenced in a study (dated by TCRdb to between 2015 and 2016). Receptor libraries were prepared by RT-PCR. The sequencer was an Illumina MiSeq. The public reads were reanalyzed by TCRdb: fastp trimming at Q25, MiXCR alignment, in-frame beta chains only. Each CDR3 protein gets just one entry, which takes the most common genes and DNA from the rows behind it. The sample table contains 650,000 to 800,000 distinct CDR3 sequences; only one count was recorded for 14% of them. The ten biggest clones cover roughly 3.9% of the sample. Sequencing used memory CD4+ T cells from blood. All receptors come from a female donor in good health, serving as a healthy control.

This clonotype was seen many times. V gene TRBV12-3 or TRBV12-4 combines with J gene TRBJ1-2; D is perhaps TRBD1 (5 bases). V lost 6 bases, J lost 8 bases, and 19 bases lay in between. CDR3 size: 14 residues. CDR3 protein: CASSPTTGAVGYTF. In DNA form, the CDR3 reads TGTGCCAGCAGCCCGACCACAGGCGCAGTAGGCTACACCTTC.

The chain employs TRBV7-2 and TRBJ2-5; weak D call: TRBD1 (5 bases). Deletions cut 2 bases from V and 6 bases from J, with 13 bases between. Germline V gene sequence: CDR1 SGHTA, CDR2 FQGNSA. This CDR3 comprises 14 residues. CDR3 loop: CASSLSQVLQTQYF. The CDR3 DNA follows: TGTGCCAGCAGCTTATCACAGGTCCTTCAGACCCAGTACTTC.

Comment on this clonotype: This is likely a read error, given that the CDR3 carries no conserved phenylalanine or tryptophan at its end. The CDR3 protein is CASRLAQSGEQYL. The CDR3 DNA reads as TGTGCCAGTCGACTAGCGCAAAGTGGCGAGCAGTACCTC. The genes are TRBV7-2 and TRBJ2-7, with 8 bases fitting TRBD2. Germline-derived CDR1 and CDR2 are SGHTA and FQGNSA. The CDR3 has 13 amino acids. The J segment lost 6 bases and the V segment lost 9 bases, leaving 10 bases of the junction unmatched.

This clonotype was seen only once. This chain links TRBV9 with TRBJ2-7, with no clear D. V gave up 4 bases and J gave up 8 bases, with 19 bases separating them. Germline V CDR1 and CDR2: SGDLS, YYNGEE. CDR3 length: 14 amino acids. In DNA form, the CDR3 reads TGTGCCAGCAGCCTCGCCGAGCCCTCTGGGAAGCAGTACTTC. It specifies CASSLAEPSGKQYF.

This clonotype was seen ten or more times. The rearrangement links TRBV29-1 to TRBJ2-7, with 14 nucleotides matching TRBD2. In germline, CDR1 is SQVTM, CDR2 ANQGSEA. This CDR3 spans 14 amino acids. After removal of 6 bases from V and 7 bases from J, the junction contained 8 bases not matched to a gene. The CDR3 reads CSVATSGGAFEQYF. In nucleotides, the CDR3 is TGCAGCGTGGCGACTAGCGGGGGGGCGTTTGAGCAGTACTTC.

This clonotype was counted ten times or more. CDR3: CASSANRASTADTQYF. Written as DNA, the CDR3 is TGTGCCAGCAGTGCGAACAGGGCTTCGACAGCAGATACGCAGTATTTT. The chain uses TRBV6-4 and TRBJ2-3; possible D gene TRBD1, 6 bases. The CDR3 runs 16 residues. Germline loops: CDR1 MRHNA, CDR2 SNTAGT. The germline V and J ends were trimmed by 4 bases and 4 bases, with 18 bases remaining between them.

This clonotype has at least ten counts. The CDR3 DNA follows: TGTGCCAGCAGCCCCCTAGGTAGGCGGGGGTCCGAGCAGTACTTC. This sequence encodes CASSPLGRRGSEQYF. The chain employs TRBV7-6 and TRBJ2-7, with 7 bases aligning to TRBD2. Germline V lookup: CDR1 SGHVS, CDR2 FNYEAQ. The V segment lost 5 bases and the J segment 6 bases; nucleotides outside the gene matches: 13. This CDR3 comprises 15 residues.

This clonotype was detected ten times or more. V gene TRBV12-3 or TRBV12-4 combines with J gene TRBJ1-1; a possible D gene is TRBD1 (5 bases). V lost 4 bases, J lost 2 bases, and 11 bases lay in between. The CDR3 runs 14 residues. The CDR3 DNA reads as TGTGCCAGCAGTTGGGACGACCGAAACACTGAAGCTTTCTTT. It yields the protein CASSWDDRNTEAFF.

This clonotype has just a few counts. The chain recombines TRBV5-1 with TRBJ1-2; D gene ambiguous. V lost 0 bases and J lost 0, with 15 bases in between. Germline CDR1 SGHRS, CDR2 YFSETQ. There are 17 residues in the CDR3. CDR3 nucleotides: TGCGCCAGCAGCTTGGCAGACGGGCCAGATGCTAACTATGGCTACACCTTC. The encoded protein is CASSLADGPDANYGYTF.

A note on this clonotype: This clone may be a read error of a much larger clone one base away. Here the CDR3 reads CGVDRQGETQYF. The CDR3 region has the DNA TGCGGCGTTGATAGACAGGGAGAGACCCAGTACTTC. The gene calls are TRBV29-1 and TRBJ2-5, with 7 nucleotides matching TRBD1. The CDR3 runs to 12 residues. Germline values: CDR1 SQVTM, CDR2 ANQGSEA. Full variable domain (outside the CDR3, taken from reference TRBV29-1 and TRBJ2-5): SAVISQKPSRDICQRGTSLTIQCQVDSQVTMMFWYRQQPGQSLTLIATANQGSEATYESGFVIDKFPISRPNLTFSTLTVSNMSPEDSSIYLCGVDRQGETQYFGPGTRLLVL.

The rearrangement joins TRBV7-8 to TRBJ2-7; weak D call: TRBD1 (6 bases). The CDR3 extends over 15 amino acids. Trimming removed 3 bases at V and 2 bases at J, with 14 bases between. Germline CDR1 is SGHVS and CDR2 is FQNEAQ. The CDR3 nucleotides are TGTGCCAGCAGCTTGTCGGACAGATATACCTACGAGCAGTACTTC. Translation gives CASSLSDRYTYEQYF.

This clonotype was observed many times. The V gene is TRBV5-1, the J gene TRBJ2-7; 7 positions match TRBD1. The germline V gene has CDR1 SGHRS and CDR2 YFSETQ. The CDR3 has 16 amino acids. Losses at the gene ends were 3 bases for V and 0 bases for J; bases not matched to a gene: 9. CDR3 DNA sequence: TGCGCCAGCAGCTCCTCGCTGCCAGGGGGCTCCTACGAGCAGTACTTC. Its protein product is CASSSSLPGGSYEQYF.

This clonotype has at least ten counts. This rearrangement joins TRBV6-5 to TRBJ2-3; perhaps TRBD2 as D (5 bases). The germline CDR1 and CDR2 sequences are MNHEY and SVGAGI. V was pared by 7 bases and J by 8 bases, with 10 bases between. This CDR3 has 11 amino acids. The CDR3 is CASIVRGTQYF. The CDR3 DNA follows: TGTGCCAGCATCGTCCGGGGTACGCAGTATTTT.

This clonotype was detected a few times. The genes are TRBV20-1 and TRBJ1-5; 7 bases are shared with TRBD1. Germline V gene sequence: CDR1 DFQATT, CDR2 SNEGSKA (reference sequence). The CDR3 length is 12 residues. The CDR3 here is CIAGQTNQPQHF. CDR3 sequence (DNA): TGCATCGCGGGACAGACCAATCAGCCCCAGCATTTT.

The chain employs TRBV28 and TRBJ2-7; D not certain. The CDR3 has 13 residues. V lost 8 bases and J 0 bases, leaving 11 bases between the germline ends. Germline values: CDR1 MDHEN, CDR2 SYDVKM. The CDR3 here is CASLPGDSYEQYF. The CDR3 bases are TGTGCCAGCTTGCCAGGCGACTCCTACGAGCAGTACTTC. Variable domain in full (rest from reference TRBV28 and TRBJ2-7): DVKVTQSSRYLVKRTGEKVFLECVQDMDHENMFWYRQDPGLGLRLIYFSYDVKMKEKGDIPEGYSVSREKKERFSLILESASTNQTSMYLCASLPGDSYEQYFGPGTRLTVT.

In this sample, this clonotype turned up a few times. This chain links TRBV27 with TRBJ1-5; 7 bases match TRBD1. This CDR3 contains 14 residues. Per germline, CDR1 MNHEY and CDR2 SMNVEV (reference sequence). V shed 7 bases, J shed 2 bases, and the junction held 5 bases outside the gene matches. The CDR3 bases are TGTGCCAGCAAAAAGGGGGCGGGCAATCAGCCCCAGCATTTT. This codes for CASKKGAGNQPQHF.

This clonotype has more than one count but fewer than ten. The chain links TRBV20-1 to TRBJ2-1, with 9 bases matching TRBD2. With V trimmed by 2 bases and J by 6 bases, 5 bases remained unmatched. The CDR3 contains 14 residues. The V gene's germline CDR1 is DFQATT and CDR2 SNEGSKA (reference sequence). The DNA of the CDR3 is TGCAGTGCTAGACCGGGACTAGCATTCAATGAGCAGTTCTTC. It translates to CSARPGLAFNEQFF.

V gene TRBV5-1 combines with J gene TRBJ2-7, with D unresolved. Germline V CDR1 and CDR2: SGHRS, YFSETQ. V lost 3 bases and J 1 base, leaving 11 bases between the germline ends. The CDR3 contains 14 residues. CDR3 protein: CASSSVPGSYEQYF. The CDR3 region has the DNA TGCGCCAGCAGCTCGGTGCCTGGGTCCTACGAGCAGTACTTC.

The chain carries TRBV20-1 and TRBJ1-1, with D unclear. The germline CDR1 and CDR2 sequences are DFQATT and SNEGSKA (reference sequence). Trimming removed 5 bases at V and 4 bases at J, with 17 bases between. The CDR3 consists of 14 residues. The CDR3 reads CSAPRANLGTEAFF. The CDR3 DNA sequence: TGCAGTGCTCCTAGGGCGAATCTGGGCACTGAAGCTTTCTTT.

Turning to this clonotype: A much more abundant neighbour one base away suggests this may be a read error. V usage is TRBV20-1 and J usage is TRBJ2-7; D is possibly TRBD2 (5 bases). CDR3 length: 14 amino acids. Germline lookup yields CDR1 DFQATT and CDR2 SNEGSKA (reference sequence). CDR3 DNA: TGCGGTGCTAGAGATGGAGGAAAGTCCGCCAAGCAGTACTTC. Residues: CGARDGGKSAKQYF.

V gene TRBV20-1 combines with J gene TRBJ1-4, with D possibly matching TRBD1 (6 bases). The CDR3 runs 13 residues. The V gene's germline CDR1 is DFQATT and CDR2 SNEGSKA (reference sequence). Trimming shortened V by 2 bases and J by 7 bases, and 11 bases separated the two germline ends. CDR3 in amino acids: CSARMGGGEKLFF. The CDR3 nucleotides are TGCAGTGCTAGAATGGGAGGGGGTGAAAAACTGTTTTTT.

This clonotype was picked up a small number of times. CDR3 sequence reads: CSAIDTTVYGYTF. CDR3 coding DNA: TGCAGTGCGATCGACACCACCGTATATGGCTACACCTTC. The J gene is TRBJ1-2, the V gene TRBV20-1; D gene ambiguous. This CDR3 contains 13 residues. Trimming left V 6 bases short and J 5 bases short, with 16 bases between. Germline V gives CDR1 DFQATT, CDR2 SNEGSKA (reference sequence).

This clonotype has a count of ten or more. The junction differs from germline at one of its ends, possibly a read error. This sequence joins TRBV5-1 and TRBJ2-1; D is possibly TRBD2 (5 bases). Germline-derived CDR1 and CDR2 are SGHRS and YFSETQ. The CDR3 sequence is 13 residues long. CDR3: CASRLAGYNEQFF. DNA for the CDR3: TGCGCCAGCAGATTGGCGGGCTACAATGAGCAGTTCTTC.

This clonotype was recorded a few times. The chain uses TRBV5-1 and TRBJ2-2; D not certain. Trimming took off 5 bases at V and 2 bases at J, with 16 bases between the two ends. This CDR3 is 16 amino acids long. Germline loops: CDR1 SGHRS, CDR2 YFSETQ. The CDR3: CASRQADLINTGELFF. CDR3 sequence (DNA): TGCGCCAGCAGGCAGGCAGACCTGATTAACACCGGGGAGCTGTTTTTT. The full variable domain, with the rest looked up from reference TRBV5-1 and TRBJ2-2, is KAGVTQTPRYLIKTRGQQVTLSCSPISGHRSVSWYQQTPGQGLQFLFEYFSETQRNKGNFPGRFSGRQFSNSRSEMNVSTLELGDSALYLCASRQADLINTGELFFGEGSRLTVL.

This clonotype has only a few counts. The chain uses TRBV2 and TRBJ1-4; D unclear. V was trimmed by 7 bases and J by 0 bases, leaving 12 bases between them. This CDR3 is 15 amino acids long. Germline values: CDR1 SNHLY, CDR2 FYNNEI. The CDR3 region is CASKVEEATNEKLFF. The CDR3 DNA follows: TGTGCCAGCAAGGTGGAAGAAGCAACTAATGAAAAACTGTTTTTT.